The 31 T cell receptor beta chains below were found in one sample sequenced in a study of T cells in Graves' hyperthyroidism and ophthalmopathy. Amplified regions were TCR beta CDR3 sequences from RNA transcripts. TCR CDR3 regions were first amplified by RT-PCR with HTBI primers. One entry per CDR3 protein, called by TCRdb with MiXCR from the multiplex PCR reads. The repertoire holds roughly 530,000 distinct CDR3 sequences, with under 20% as singletons. The material sequenced was blood. These receptors all stem from a woman younger than 30 with Graves' ophthalmopathy.

Comments on this clonotype: A much larger clone lies a single base off, so this may be a read error. The genes are TRBV28 and TRBJ2-1, with 8 bases matching TRBD1. V dropped 2 bases and J dropped 6; count of bases not matched to a gene: 6. The V gene's germline CDR1 is MDHEN and CDR2 SYDVKM. There are 15 residues in the CDR3. The CDR3 here is CASSLRGQGSNEQFF. CDR3 DNA sequence: TGTGCCAGCAGTTTAAGAGGACAGGGAAGCAATGAGCAGTTCTTC. Based on the CDR3 plus reference TRBV28 and TRBJ2-1, the full variable domain is DVKVTQSSRYLVKRTGEKVFLECVQDMDHENMFWYRQDPGLGLRLIYFSYDVKMKEKGDIPEGYSVSREKKERFSLILESASTNQTSMYLCASSLRGQGSNEQFFGPGTRLTVL.

A few counts support this clonotype. The chain recombines TRBV20-1 with TRBJ2-1; 8 nucleotides agree with TRBD2. Germline loops: CDR1 DFQATT, CDR2 SNEGSKA (reference sequence). This CDR3 has 14 residues. Losses at the gene ends were 3 bases for V and 3 bases for J; bases not matched to a gene: 4. The CDR3 bases are TGCAGTGCTAGCGGCGGGGGGAACTACAATGAGCAGTTCTTC. Protein: CSASGGGNYNEQFF.

Ten or more counts support this clonotype. The genes are TRBV19 and TRBJ1-1; D unresolved. Between the trimmed V and J ends, which lost 3 bases and 0 bases, there was a span of 14 bases. This CDR3 spans 16 amino acids. Germline V lookup: CDR1 LNHDA, CDR2 SQIVND (reference sequence). The CDR3 loop reads CASSMSSTYMNTEAFF. The CDR3 nucleotides are TGTGCCAGTAGTATGAGTTCAACCTATATGAACACTGAAGCTTTCTTT. Variable domain in full (rest from reference TRBV19 and TRBJ1-1): DGGITQSPKYLFRKEGQNVTLSCEQNLNHDAMYWYRQDPGQGLRLIYYSQIVNDFQKGDIAEGYSVSREKKESFPLTVTSAQKNPTAFYLCASSMSSTYMNTEAFFGQGTRLTVV.

In its sample, this clonotype was seen many times. This chain uses TRBV20-1 with TRBJ2-1; TRBD2 matches 7 bases. The J segment lost 5 bases and the V segment lost 4 bases, leaving 11 bases of the junction unmatched. This CDR3 is 15 amino acids long. Germline V gives CDR1 DFQATT, CDR2 SNEGSKA (reference sequence). CDR3 sequence (DNA): TGCAGTGCTACCCCACTCGGGGGAGGGGACAATGAGCAGTTCTTC. This encodes CSATPLGGGDNEQFF.

This clonotype was counted many times. This chain joins TRBV20-1 and TRBJ1-1; D is possibly TRBD1 (6 bases). Germline CDR1 DFQATT, CDR2 SNEGSKA (reference sequence). V gave up 5 bases and J gave up 5 bases, with 15 bases separating them. The CDR3 has 13 amino acids. The CDR3 DNA sequence: TGCAGTGCTCCGGACGCCCAGGGGACTGAAGCTTTCTTT. Amino acids: CSAPDAQGTEAFF.

There are many counts of this clonotype. The chain couples TRBV9 to TRBJ2-2; TRBD2 might be the D (6 bases). The CDR3 sequence is 17 residues long. V shed 3 bases and J shed 6 bases, with 21 bases lying between them. Germline values: CDR1 SGDLS, CDR2 YYNGEE. CDR3 loop: CASSDPLAGLWSGELFF. In DNA, the CDR3 is TGTGCCAGCAGCGACCCCCTCGCGGGGCTATGGTCCGGGGAGCTGTTTTTT.

This clonotype was seen many times. This chain joins TRBV13 and TRBJ2-2; 8 nucleotides match TRBD2. The CDR3 consists of 17 residues. Trimming at V came to 2 bases and at J to 1 base, leaving 6 bases not matched to a gene. The V gene's germline CDR1 is PRHDT and CDR2 FYEKMQ (reference sequence). CDR3 coding DNA: TGTGCCAGCAGCTTACAGGGCGGGGGGAAGAACACCGGGGAGCTGTTTTTT. As protein: CASSLQGGGKNTGELFF. Looking up the rest from reference TRBV13 and TRBJ2-2 gives the full variable domain: AAGVIQSPRHLIKEKRETATLKCYPIPRHDTVYWYQQGPGQDPQFLISFYEKMQSDKGSIPDRFSAQQFSDYHSELNMSSLELGDSALYFCASSLQGGGKNTGELFFGEGSRLTVL.

This clonotype occurred many times. No DNA is shown, since the ends of the CDR3 on it are uncertain; the CDR3 is the one TCRdb lists. V is TRBV28 and J is TRBJ2-2. The CDR3 is 16 amino acids in total, end residues counted. Per the germline V gene, CDR1 is MDHEN and CDR2 is SYDVKM. The CDR3 sequence: CASSPDGSRTPGSCFF.

This clonotype was seen repeatedly, ten times or more. The chain combines TRBV6-2 or TRBV6-3 with TRBJ1-1, with TRBD1 identical over 8 bases. CDR3 length: 15 amino acids. The J segment lost 1 base and the V segment lost 6 bases, leaving 7 bases of the junction unmatched. Germline lookup yields CDR1 MNHEY and CDR2 SVGEGT. CDR3: CASRRTGRENTEAFF. The CDR3 region has the DNA TGTGCCAGCAGACGGACAGGGAGAGAGAACACTGAAGCTTTCTTT.

This chain connects TRBV4-2 to TRBJ1-2, with a tentative D call TRBD1 (5 bases). This CDR3 spans 13 amino acids. CDR1 and CDR2 (germline): LGHNA, YNFKEQ. Trimming removed 5 bases from V and 8 bases from J, with 15 bases in between. This CDR3 reads CASSSQGEVGYTF. In nucleotides, the CDR3 is TGTGCCAGCAGCTCCCAGGGTGAAGTAGGCTACACCTTC.

This clonotype was recorded many times. This chain uses TRBV7-8 with TRBJ1-4; D ambiguous. The V end lost 5 bases, the J end lost 8 bases, and 12 bases lay between the germline ends. The CDR3 totals 13 residues. Looked up from germline, CDR1 is SGHVS and CDR2 is FQNEAQ. The CDR3 reads CASSRDASEKLFF. The CDR3 DNA reads as TGTGCCAGCAGCCGTGACGCTTCCGAAAAACTGTTTTTT.

Only one count was recorded for this clonotype. A clone one base away is much larger, so this may be a read error. This chain connects TRBV7-3 to TRBJ1-1; tentative D call: TRBD1 (6 bases). This CDR3 is 13 amino acids long. V lost 5 bases and J 7 bases, leaving 14 bases between the germline ends. Germline-derived CDR1 and CDR2 are SGHTA and FQGTGA. This chain's CDR3 is CASSQGSGREAFF. CDR3 nucleotide sequence: TGTGCCAGCAGCCAGGGGAGTGGGCGTGAAGCTTTCTTT.

In its sample, this clonotype was seen a few times. V usage is TRBV6-2 or TRBV6-3 and J usage is TRBJ2-6; TRBD2 matches 10 bases. Germline CDR1 MNHEY, CDR2 SVGEGT. V trimming: 6 bases; J trimming: 0 bases; junction bases outside the gene matches: 5. CDR3 length: 17 residues. In DNA form, the CDR3 reads TGTGCCAGCAGGAAAGGACTAGCGGCCTCTGGGGCCAACGTCCTGACTTTC. This translates into CASRKGLAASGANVLTF.

The genes are TRBV20-1 and TRBJ2-2; TRBD2 agrees at 12 bases. J gave up 0 bases and V 6 bases, and 5 bases lay outside the gene matches. The germline CDR1 and CDR2 sequences are DFQATT and SNEGSKA (reference sequence). This CDR3 region has 16 residues. In DNA, the CDR3 is TGCAGTGCGGCCCGGACTAGCGGGACGAACACCGGGGAGCTGTTTTTT. This gives the protein CSAARTSGTNTGELFF.

This clonotype was detected many times. This chain uses TRBV28 with TRBJ2-6; possibly TRBD2 for D (7 bases). The V end was cut by 3 bases, the J end by 2 bases, with 17 bases between. This CDR3 contains 18 residues. CDR1 and CDR2 (germline): MDHEN, SYDVKM. This CDR3 reads CASSLGGRFRPGANVLTF. In DNA, the CDR3 is TGTGCCAGCAGTTTGGGGGGGCGCTTCCGTCCTGGGGCCAACGTCCTGACTTTC.

The chain carries TRBV5-6 and TRBJ2-2, with D unclear. The germline V gene encodes CDR1 SGHDT and CDR2 YYEEEE. V was clipped by 0 bases and J by 3 bases, with 9 bases between them. This CDR3 has 15 residues. The CDR3 coding sequence is TGTGCCAGCAGCTTGGTACATACCGACACCGGGGAGCTGTTTTTT. Translating it yields CASSLVHTDTGELFF.

This clonotype was seen ten or more times. This CDR3 reads CASRRGYNQPQHF. The CDR3 bases are TGTGCCAGCAGGAGGGGTTACAATCAGCCCCAGCATTTT. The chain has TRBV12-3 or TRBV12-4 and TRBJ1-5, with D tentatively TRBD1 (5 bases). V shed 6 bases and J shed 3 bases, with 9 bases lying between them. This CDR3 is built from 13 residues.

Many counts were recorded for this clonotype. The chain has TRBV13 and TRBJ2-2; a possible D gene is TRBD1 (5 bases). The CDR3 is 13 amino acids. CDR1 is PRHDT, CDR2 FYEKMQ, per germline (reference sequence). The V end lost 5 bases, the J end lost 1 base, and 5 bases lay between the germline ends. The CDR3 spells CASSTGNTGELFF. In nucleotides, the CDR3 is TGTGCCAGCAGCACAGGGAACACCGGGGAGCTGTTTTTT.

This clonotype has just a few counts. The chain employs TRBV19 and TRBJ1-1; D gene uncertain. The CDR3 runs to 14 residues. Germline V CDR1 and CDR2: LNHDA, SQIVND (reference sequence). V lost 6 bases to trimming and J lost 0 bases, with 11 bases between them. CDR3 nucleotides: TGTGCCAGTAGCCTTACTCTCATGAACACTGAAGCTTTCTTT. Translation: CASSLTLMNTEAFF.

The chain couples TRBV28 to TRBJ2-6; the D gene is possibly TRBD1 (6 bases). Germline V gene sequence: CDR1 MDHEN, CDR2 SYDVKM. The CDR3 covers 17 residues. The ends were cut back, 6 bases at V and 3 bases at J, with 18 bases in the middle. CDR3 nucleotide sequence: TGTGCCAGCAGCAGACAGGCGGGCCGGGGTGGGGCCAACGTCCTGACTTTC. It is translated as CASSRQAGRGGANVLTF.

This clonotype came up a few times. The genes are TRBV3-1 and TRBJ2-3; 9 positions agree with TRBD1. The CDR3 contains 20 residues. The germline CDR1 and CDR2 sequences are LGHDT and YNNKEL (reference sequence). With V trimmed by 2 bases and J by 3 bases, 18 bases remained unmatched. The CDR3 sequence: CASSQTPGTGNLKSTDTQYF. The CDR3 DNA is TGTGCCAGCAGCCAAACCCCCGGGACAGGGAATCTCAAATCAACAGATACGCAGTATTTT.

This clonotype was counted ten times or more. The chain combines TRBV27 with TRBJ2-1, with 9 bases fitting TRBD2. The J segment lost 6 bases and the V segment lost 5 bases, leaving 8 bases of the junction unmatched. The CDR3 consists of 15 residues. Germline V gene data show CDR1 as MNHEY and CDR2 as SMNVEV (reference sequence). CDR3 in amino acids: CASSPLAGVGNEQFF. Written as DNA, the CDR3 is TGTGCCAGCAGTCCCTTAGCGGGAGTCGGCAATGAGCAGTTCTTC.

This clonotype showed up just a few times. The chain carries TRBV2 and TRBJ1-6; 7 nucleotides line up with TRBD1. Unmatched junction bases numbered 7, after V lost 8 bases and J lost 6 bases. This CDR3 region has 14 residues. Looked up from germline, CDR1 is SNHLY and CDR2 is FYNNEI. The CDR3 DNA sequence: TGTGCCAGCTTACGTAACAGGGGTAATTCACCCCTCCACTTT. Translation gives CASLRNRGNSPLHF.

The sample holds many counts of this clonotype. The V and J genes are TRBV5-6 and TRBJ1-2, with D possibly matching TRBD1 (6 bases). In germline, CDR1 is SGHDT, CDR2 YYEEEE. Deletions cut 3 bases from V and 8 bases from J, with 11 bases between. CDR3 length: 12 amino acids. CDR3 bases: TGTGCCAGCAGCTCGGGACAAATCGGCTACACCTTC. It yields the protein CASSSGQIGYTF.

This clonotype was seen at least ten times. This chain uses TRBV5-8 with TRBJ1-1; 8 bases line up with TRBD1. The CDR3 has 15 residues. Germline values: CDR1 SGHTS, CDR2 YDEGEE. Germline trimming cut 6 bases from V and 3 bases from J; bases unmatched to any gene: 10. CDR3 coding DNA: TGTGCCAGCATCAACCCAGGGGGCAGGTACACTGAAGCTTTCTTT. Amino acids: CASINPGGRYTEAFF.

Of note for this clonotype: It may be a read error: a sequence one base away is much more abundant. The J gene is TRBJ1-5, the V gene TRBV12-3 or TRBV12-4, with TRBD1 as a possible D gene (6 bases). The CDR3 length is 17 residues. V was shortened by 2 bases and J by 9 bases, with 23 bases between the two germline ends. The CDR3 bases are TGTGCCAGCAGTTTAAGTGGGGGGGGGCAAAAGGGTCGGCCCCAGCATTTT. Its translation: CASSLSGGGQKGRPQHF.

This clonotype was seen many times. The genes are TRBV29-1 and TRBJ1-2; tentative D call: TRBD1 (5 bases). This CDR3 region has 13 residues. The germline V and J ends were trimmed by 5 bases and 6 bases, with 16 bases remaining between them. CDR1 and CDR2 from the germline V gene are SQVTM and ANQGSEA. CDR3 sequence reads: CSVRVTVAHGYTF. The CDR3 DNA reads TGCAGCGTTCGGGTGACAGTTGCCCATGGCTACACCTTC.

The chain couples TRBV27 to TRBJ2-7; possibly TRBD1 for D (6 bases). The germline CDR1 and CDR2 sequences are MNHEY and SMNVEV (reference sequence). The CDR3 loop spans 14 amino acids. Trimming cost V 4 bases and J 3 bases, with 13 bases left between them. The DNA for the CDR3 is TGTGCCAGCAGTTCGGACAGTAAAATCTACGAGCAGTACTTC. The encoded protein is CASSSDSKIYEQYF.

This clonotype was counted ten times or more. This CDR3 is CASTHWSTDTQYF. The CDR3 region has the DNA TGTGCTAGTACACATTGGAGCACAGATACGCAGTATTTT. This chain uses TRBV12-5 with TRBJ2-3; D uncertain. Germline V gene lookup returns CDR1 LGHNT and CDR2 FRNRAP. Deletions cut 8 bases from V and 0 bases from J, with 9 bases between. The CDR3 is 13 amino acids.

Only a few counts were recorded for this clonotype. The V call is TRBV3-1, the J call TRBJ2-3; D unclear. With 3 bases removed from V and 0 bases from J, the gap between germline ends came to 19 bases. Per germline, CDR1 LGHDT and CDR2 YNNKEL (reference sequence). This CDR3 contains 18 residues. The CDR3 region has the DNA TGTGCCAGCAGCCAGGAGTTTGGCAGTTGGTTCAGCACAGATACGCAGTATTTT. This translates into CASSQEFGSWFSTDTQYF.

This clonotype was observed many times. This chain joins TRBV5-1 and TRBJ1-2; no clear D gene. CDR1 is SGHRS and CDR2 is YFSETQ in the germline V gene. The ends were cut back, 4 bases at V and 3 bases at J, with 16 bases in the middle. The CDR3 has 15 residues. The CDR3 reads CASSQIQALDYGYTF. The CDR3 DNA reads TGCGCCAGCAGCCAAATCCAGGCCCTGGACTATGGCTACACCTTC.